These T cell receptor beta chains were read from a single sample in a study of cytomegalovirus exposure and HLA in healthy donors. Clones were sequenced by immunoSEQ multiplex PCR, and TCRdb holds only the in-frame ones, with some missing. In the table there are just over 95,000 clones, more than 65% of which are singletons. What was sequenced was PBMCs. The receptors here all came from a human donor in good health. Each CDR3 is given with its conserved first and last residue. A D gene is named only where the DNA matches it firmly. Clone size, where shown, is once, few, many, or a class for clones that have expanded.

v_call,cdr3_length,j_call,clone_size,d_call,cdr3_aa,cdr3_nt
TRBV6-5,14,TRBJ2-2,-,-,CASSRRGKAGELFF,TGTGCCAGCAGTAGAAGGGGGAAGGCCGGGGAGCTGTTTTTT
TRBV9,14,TRBJ2-7,-,-,CASSVARGGYEQYF,TGTGCCAGCAGCGTAGCTAGGGGGGGGTACGAGCAGTACTTC
TRBV29-1,13,TRBJ2-7,-,TRBD1,CSVMTGKLSEQYF,TGCAGCGTTATGACAGGGAAGCTTAGCGAGCAGTACTTC
TRBV6-5,12,TRBJ2-1,-,-,CASSRTRCEQFF,TGTGCCAGCAGCCGCACAAGATGTGAGCAGTTCTTC
TRBV11-2,12,TRBJ2-1,once,-,CASSHSYNEQFF,TGTGCCAGCAGCCACTCCTACAATGAGCAGTTCTTC
TRBV5-1,16,TRBJ2-7,-,TRBD2,CASSRGTSGRNYEQYF,TGCGCCAGCAGCCGTGGGACTAGCGGGAGAAACTACGAGCAGTACTTC
TRBV6-5,14,TRBJ1-1,few,-,CASSYFTGNTEAFF,TGTGCCAGCAGTTACTTTACAGGAAACACTGAAGCTTTCTTT
TRBV7-2,15,TRBJ1-2,-,TRBD1,CASRSWTGLDYGYTF,TGTGCCAGCAGATCTTGGACAGGTCTTGACTATGGCTACACCTTC
TRBV13,17,TRBJ2-5,-,TRBD2,CASSLGFPGLHQETQYF,TGTGCCAGCAGCTTAGGCTTTCCGGGACTACACCAAGAGACCCAGTACTTC
TRBV19,15,TRBJ2-2,-,-,CASSPGGLGIGELFF,TGTGCCAGTAGCCCAGGGGGGCTAGGGATCGGGGAGCTGTTTTTT